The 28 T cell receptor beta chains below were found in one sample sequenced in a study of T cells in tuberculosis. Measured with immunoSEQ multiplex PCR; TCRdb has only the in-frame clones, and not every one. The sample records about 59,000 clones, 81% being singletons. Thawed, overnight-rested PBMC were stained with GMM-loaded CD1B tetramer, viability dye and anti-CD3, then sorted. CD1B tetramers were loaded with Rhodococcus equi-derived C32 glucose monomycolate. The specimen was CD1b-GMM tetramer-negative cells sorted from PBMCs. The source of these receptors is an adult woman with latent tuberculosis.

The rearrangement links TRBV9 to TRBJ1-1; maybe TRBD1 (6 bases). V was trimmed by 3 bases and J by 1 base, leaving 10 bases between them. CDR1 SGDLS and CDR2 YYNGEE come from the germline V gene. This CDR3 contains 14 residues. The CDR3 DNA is TGTGCCAGCAGCGGCCAGACAGGGAACACTGAAGCTTTCTTT. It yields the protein CASSGQTGNTEAFF.

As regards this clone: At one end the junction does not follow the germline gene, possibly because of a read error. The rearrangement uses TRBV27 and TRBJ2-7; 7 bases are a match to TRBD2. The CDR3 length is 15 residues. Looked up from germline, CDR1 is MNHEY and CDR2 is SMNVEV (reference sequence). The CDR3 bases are TGTGCCAGCAGTTCCCTTGGCGGGAGAAGGAGAGAGCGGTACTTC. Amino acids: CASSSLGGRRRERYF.

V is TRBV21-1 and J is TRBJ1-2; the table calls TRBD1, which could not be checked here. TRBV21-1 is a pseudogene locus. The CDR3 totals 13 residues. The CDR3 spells CASSNRAGCGYTF. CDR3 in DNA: TGTGCCAGCAGCAACCGGGCAGGGTGTGGCTACACCTTC.

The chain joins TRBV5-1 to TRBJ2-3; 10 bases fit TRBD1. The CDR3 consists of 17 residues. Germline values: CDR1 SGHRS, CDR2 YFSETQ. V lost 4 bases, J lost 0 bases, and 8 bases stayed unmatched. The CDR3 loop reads CASSLRRQGASTDTQYF. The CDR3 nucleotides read TGCGCCAGCAGCCTCCGCCGACAGGGGGCTAGCACAGATACGCAGTATTTT.

The CDR3 coding sequence is TGTGCCAGCAGTCGATCAACAGGGTTAGGCACTGAAGCTTTCTTT. Protein product: CASSRSTGLGTEAFF. This chain uses TRBV6-5 with TRBJ1-1; perhaps TRBD1 as D (6 bases). Germline V lookup: CDR1 MNHEY, CDR2 SVGAGI. The length of the CDR3 is 15 residues. Trimming pared 5 bases from V and 4 bases from J, leaving 17 bases between.

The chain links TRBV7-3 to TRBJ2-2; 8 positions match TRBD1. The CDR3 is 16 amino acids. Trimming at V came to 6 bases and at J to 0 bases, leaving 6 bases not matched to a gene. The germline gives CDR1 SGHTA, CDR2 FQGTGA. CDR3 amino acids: CASRRQGHSNTGELFF. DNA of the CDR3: TGTGCCAGCAGGAGACAGGGGCACTCGAACACCGGGGAGCTGTTTTTT.

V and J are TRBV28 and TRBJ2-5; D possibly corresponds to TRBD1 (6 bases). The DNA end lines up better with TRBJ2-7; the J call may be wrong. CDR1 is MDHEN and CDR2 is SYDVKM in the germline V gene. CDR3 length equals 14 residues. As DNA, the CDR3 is TGTGCCAGCAGCCTCAGGGGACCTCCCTACGAGCAGTACTTC. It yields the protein CASSLRGPPYEQYF.

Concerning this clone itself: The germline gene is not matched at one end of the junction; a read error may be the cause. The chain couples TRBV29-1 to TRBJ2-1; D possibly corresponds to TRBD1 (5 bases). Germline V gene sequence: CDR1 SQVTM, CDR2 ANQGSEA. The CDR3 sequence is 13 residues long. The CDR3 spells CGVDKGRVNEQFF. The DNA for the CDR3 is TGCGGCGTTGATAAGGGCAGGGTGAATGAGCAGTTCTTC.

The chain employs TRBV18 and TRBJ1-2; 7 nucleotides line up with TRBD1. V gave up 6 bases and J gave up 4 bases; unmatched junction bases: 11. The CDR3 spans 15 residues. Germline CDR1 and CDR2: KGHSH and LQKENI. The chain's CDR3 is CASSGTAFHGYGYTF. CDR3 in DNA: TGTGCCAGCTCTGGGACAGCCTTCCACGGCTATGGCTACACCTTC.

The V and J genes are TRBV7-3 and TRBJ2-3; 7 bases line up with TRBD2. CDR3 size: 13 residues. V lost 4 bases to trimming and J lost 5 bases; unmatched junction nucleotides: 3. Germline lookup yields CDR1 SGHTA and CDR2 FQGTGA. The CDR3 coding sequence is TGTGCCAGCAGCTCTGGGGGGGGAGATACGCAGTATTTT. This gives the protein CASSSGGGDTQYF.

The CDR3 DNA reads TGTGCCAGCAGCTTGACACAGGTGAACTATGGCTACACCTTC. It encodes CASSLTQVNYGYTF. The J gene is TRBJ1-2, the V gene TRBV5-5; D is possibly TRBD1 (5 bases). Deletions cut 1 base from V and 2 bases from J, with 9 bases between. Looked up from germline, CDR1 is SGHKS and CDR2 is YYEKEE (reference sequence). The length of the CDR3 is 14 residues. The full variable domain, rest sourced from reference TRBV5-5 and TRBJ1-2, is DAGVTQSPTHLIKTRGQQVTLRCSPISGHKSVSWYQQVLGQGPQFIFQYYEKEERGRGNFPDRFSARQFPNYSSELNVNALLLGDSALYLCASSLTQVNYGYTFGSGTRLTVV.

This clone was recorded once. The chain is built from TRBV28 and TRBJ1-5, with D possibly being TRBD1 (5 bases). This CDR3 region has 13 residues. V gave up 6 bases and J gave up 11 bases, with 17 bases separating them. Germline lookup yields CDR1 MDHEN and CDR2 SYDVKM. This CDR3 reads CASSIPGLLSQHF. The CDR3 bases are TGTGCCAGCAGCATCCCGGGACTCCTGTCCCAGCATTTT.

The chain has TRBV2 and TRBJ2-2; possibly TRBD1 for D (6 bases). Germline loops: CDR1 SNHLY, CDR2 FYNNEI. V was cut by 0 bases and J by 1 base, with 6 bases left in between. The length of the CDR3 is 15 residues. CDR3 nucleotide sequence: TGTGCCAGCAGTGAAGCCAGGGGGAACACCGGGGAGCTGTTTTTT. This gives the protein CASSEARGNTGELFF.

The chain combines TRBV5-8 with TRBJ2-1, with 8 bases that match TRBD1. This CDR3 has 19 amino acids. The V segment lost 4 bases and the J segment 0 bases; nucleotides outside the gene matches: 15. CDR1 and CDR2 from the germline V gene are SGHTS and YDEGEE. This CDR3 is CASSPWGRGQGSSYNEQFF. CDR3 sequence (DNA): TGTGCCAGCAGCCCCTGGGGCAGGGGGCAGGGGAGCTCCTACAATGAGCAGTTCTTC.

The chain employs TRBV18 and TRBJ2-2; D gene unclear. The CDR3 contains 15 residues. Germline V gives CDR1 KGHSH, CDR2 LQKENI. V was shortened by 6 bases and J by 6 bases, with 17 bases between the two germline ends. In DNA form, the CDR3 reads TGTGCCAGCTCCTCCTCCTCTAGTCACGCCGGGGAGCTGTTTTTT. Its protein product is CASSSSSSHAGELFF.

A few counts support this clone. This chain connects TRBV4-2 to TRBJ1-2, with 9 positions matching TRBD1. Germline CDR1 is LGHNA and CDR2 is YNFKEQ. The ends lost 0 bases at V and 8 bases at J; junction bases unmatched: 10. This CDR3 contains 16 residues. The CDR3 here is CASSQEIVDRGGGYTF. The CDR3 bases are TGTGCCAGCAGCCAAGAGATTGTGGACAGGGGCGGAGGCTACACCTTC.

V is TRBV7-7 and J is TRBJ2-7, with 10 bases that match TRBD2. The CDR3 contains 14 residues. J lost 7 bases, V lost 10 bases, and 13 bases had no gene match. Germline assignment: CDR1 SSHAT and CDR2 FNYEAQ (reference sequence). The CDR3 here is CATTALGTSEEQYF. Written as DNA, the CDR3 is TGTGCCACCACCGCCCTCGGGACTAGCGAAGAGCAGTACTTC.

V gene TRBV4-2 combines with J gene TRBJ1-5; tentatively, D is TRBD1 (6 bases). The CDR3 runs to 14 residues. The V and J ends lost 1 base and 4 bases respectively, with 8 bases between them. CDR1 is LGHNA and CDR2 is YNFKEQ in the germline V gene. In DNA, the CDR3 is TGTGCCAGCAGCCAAGCAGGGGTTAATCAGCCCCAGCATTTT. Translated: CASSQAGVNQPQHF.

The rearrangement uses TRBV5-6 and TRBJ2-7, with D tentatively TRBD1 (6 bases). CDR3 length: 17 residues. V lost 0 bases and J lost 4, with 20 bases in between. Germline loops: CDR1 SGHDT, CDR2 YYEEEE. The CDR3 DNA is TGTGCCAGCAGCTTGGGTCAAACTAGACTCCAGGGGTACGAGCAGTACTTC. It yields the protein CASSLGQTRLQGYEQYF.

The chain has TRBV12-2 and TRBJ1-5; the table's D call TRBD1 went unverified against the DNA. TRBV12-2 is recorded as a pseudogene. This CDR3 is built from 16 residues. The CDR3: CASRLAGRGSNQPQHF. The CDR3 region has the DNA TGTGCAAGTCGCTTAGCGGGCAGGGGTTCCAATCAGCCCCAGCATTTT.

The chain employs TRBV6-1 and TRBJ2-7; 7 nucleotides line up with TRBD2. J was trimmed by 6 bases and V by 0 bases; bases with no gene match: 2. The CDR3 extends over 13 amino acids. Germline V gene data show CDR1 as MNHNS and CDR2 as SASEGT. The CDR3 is CASSEASGGEQYF. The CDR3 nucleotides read TGTGCCAGCAGTGAAGCCTCGGGAGGCGAGCAGTACTTC.

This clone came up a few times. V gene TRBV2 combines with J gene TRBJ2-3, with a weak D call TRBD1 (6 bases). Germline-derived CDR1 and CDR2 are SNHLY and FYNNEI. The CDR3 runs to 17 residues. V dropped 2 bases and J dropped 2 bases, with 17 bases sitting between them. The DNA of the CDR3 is TGTGCCAGCAGTGAAACATACAGGGTAACCACCACAGATACGCAGTATTTT. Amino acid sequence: CASSETYRVTTTDTQYF.

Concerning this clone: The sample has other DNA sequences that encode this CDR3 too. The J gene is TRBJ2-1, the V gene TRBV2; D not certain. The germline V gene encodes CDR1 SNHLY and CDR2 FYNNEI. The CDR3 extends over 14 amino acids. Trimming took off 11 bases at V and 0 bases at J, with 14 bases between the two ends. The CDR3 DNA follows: TGTGCCGTGCCCATCGGGTTCTCCTACAATGAGCAGTTCTTC. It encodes CAVPIGFSYNEQFF.

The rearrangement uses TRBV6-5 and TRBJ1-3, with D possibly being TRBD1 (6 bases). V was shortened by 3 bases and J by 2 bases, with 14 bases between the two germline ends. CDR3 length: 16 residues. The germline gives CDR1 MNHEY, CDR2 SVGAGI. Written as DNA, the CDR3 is TGTGCCAGCAGTTATGGGGGCGAGCTCACTGGAAACACCATATATTTT. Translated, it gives CASSYGGELTGNTIYF.

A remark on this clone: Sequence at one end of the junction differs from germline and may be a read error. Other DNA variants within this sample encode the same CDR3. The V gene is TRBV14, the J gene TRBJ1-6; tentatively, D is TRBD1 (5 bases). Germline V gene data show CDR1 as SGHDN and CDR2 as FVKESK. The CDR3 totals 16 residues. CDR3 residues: CASSQDRGTYNSPLHF. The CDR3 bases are TGTGCCAGCAGCCAAGATCGGGGGACCTATAATTCCCCCCTCCACTTT.

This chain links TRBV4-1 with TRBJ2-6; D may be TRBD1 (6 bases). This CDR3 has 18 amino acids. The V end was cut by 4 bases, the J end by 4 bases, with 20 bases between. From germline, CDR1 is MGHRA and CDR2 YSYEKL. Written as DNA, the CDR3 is TGCGCCAGCAGCCTAAGCCCATTACAGGGTCCCGGGGCCAACGTCCTGACTTTC. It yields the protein CASSLSPLQGPGANVLTF.

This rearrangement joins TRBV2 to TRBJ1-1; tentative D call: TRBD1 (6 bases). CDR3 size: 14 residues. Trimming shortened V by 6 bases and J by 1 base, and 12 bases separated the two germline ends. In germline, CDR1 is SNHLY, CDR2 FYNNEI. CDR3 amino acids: CASSPGHWNTEAFF. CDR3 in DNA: TGTGCCAGCAGCCCGGGACATTGGAACACTGAAGCTTTCTTT.

The CDR3, as DNA: TGTGCCAGCAGCTTAAGATGGGCCATGTATGAAAAACTGTTTTTT. It yields the protein CASSLRWAMYEKLFF. The chain combines TRBV7-8 with TRBJ1-4, with unresolved D. Trimming stripped 2 bases from V and 6 bases from J, with 13 bases between. CDR1 SGHVS and CDR2 FQNEAQ come from the germline V gene. CDR3 length: 15 residues. The variable domain in full, completed from reference TRBV7-8 and TRBJ1-4, reads GAGVSQSPRYKVAKRGQDVALRCDPISGHVSLFWYQQALGQGPEFLTYFQNEAQLDKSGLPSDRFFAERPEGSVSTLKIQRTQQEDSAVYLCASSLRWAMYEKLFFGSGTQLSVL.